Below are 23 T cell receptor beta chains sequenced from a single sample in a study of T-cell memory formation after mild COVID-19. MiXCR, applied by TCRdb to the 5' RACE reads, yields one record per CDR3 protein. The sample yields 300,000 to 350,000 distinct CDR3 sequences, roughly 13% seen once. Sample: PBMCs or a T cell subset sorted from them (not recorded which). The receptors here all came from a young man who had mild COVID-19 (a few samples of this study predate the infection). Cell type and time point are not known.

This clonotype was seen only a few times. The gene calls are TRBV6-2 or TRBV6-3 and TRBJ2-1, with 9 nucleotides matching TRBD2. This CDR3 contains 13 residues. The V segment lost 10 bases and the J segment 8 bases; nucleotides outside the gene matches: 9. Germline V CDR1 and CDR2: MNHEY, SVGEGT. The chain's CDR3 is CATELSGGDEQFF. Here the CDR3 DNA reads TGTGCCACCGAACTTAGCGGGGGCGATGAGCAGTTCTTC.

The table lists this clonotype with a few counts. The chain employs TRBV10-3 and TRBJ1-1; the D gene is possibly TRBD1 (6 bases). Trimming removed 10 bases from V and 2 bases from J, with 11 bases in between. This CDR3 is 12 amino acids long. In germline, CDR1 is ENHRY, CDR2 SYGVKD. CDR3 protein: CATQTGNTEAFF. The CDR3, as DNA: TGTGCCACCCAGACAGGCAACACTGAAGCTTTCTTT.

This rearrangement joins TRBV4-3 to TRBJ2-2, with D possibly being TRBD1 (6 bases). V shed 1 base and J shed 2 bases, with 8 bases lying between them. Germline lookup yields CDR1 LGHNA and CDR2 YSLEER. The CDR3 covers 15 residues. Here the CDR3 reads CASSQGTVNTGELFF. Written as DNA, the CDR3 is TGCGCCAGCAGCCAAGGGACAGTTAACACCGGGGAGCTGTTTTTT.

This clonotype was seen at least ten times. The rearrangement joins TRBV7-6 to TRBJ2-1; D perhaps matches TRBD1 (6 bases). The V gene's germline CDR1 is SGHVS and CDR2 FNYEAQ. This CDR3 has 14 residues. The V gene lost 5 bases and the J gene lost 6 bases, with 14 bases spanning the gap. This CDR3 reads CASSVSTGRNEQFF. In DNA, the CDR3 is TGTGCCAGCAGCGTAAGCACAGGGCGCAATGAGCAGTTCTTC.

CDR3 protein: CASSLWQGEQYV. Written as DNA, the CDR3 is TGTGCCAGCAGCTTGTGGCAGGGCGAGCAGTACGTC. The chain has TRBV7-8 and TRBJ2-7; perhaps TRBD1 as D (5 bases). This CDR3 contains 12 residues. CDR1 SGHVS and CDR2 FQNEAQ come from the germline V gene. The V gene lost 3 bases and the J gene lost 6 bases, with 9 bases spanning the gap.

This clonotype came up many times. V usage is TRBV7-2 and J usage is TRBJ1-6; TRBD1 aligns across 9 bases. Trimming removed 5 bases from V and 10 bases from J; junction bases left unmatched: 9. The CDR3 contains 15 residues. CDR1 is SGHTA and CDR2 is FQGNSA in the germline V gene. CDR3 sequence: CASSPGQGLTSPLHF. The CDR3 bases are TGTGCCAGCAGCCCGGGACAGGGTTTAACCTCACCCCTCCACTTT. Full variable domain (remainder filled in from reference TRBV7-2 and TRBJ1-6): GAGVSQSPSNKVTEKGKDVELRCDPISGHTALYWYRQSLGQGLEFLIYFQGNSAPDKSGLPSDRFSAERTGGSVSTLTIQRTQQEDSAVYLCASSPGQGLTSPLHFGNGTRLTVT.

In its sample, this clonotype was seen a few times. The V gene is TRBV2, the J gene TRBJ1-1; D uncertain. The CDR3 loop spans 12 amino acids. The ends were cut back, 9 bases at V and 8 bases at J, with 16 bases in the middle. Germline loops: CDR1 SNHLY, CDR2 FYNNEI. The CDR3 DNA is TGTGCCAGAAGTACAGCTAAGACAGAAGCTTTCTTT. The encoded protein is CARSTAKTEAFF.

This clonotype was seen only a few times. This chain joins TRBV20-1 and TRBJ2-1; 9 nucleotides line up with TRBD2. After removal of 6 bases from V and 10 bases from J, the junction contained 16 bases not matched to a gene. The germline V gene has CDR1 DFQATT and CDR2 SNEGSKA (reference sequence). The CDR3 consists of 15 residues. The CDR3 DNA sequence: TGCAGTGCCAAACTAGGACTAGCGAGTAGGAGGGAGCAGTTCTTC. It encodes CSAKLGLASRREQFF.

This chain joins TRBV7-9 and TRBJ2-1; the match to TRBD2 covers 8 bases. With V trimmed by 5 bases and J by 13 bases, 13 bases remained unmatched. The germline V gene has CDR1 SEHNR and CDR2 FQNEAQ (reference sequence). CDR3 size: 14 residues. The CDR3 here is CASSVEGRGVAQFF. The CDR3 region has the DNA TGTGCCAGCAGCGTGGAAGGGCGGGGGGTTGCTCAGTTCTTC.

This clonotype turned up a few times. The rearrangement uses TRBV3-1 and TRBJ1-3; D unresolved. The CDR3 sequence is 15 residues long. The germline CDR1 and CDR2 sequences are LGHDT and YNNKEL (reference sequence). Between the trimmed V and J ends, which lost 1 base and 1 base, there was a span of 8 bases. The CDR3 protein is CASSQGTRSGNTIYF. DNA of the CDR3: TGTGCCAGCAGCCAAGGGACCCGGTCTGGAAACACCATATATTTT.

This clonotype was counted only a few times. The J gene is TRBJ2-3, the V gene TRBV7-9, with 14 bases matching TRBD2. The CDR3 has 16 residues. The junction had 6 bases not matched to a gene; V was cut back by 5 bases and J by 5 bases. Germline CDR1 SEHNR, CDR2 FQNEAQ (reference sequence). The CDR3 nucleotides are TGTGCCAGCAGCGACGAGACTAGCGGGAGGGGAGATACGCAGTATTTT. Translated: CASSDETSGRGDTQYF.

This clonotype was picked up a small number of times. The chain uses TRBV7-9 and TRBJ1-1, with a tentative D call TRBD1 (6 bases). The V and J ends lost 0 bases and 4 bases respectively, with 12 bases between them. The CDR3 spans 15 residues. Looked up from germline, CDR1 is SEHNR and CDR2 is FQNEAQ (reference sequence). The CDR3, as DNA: TGTGCCAGCAGCTTAGCGCGGGGGGCAGGCACTGAAGCTTTCTTT. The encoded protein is CASSLARGAGTEAFF. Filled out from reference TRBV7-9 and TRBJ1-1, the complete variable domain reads DTGVSQNPRHKITKRGQNVTFRCDPISEHNRLYWYRQTLGQGPEFLTYFQNEAQLEKSRLLSDRFSAERPKGSFSTLEIQRTEQGDSAMYLCASSLARGAGTEAFFGQGTRLTVV.

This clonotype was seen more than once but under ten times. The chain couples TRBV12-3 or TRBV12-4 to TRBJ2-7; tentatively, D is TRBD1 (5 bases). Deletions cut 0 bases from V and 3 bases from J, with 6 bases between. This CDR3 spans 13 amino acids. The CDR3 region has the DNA TGTGCCAGCAGTTTAGCAGGGGACTACGAGCAGTACTTC. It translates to CASSLAGDYEQYF.

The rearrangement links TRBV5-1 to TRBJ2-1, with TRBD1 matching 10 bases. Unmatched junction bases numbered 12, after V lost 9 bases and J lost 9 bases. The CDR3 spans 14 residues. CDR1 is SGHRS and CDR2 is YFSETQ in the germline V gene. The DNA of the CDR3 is TGCGCCACGGCAGGGACAGGGGAGGGTATTGAGCAGTTCTTC. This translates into CATAGTGEGIEQFF.

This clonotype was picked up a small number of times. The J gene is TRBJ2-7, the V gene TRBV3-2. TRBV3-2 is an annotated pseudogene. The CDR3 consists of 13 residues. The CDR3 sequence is CASSQGVPYEQYV. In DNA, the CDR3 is TGTGCCAGCAGCCAAGGGGTCCCCTACGAGCAGTACGTC.

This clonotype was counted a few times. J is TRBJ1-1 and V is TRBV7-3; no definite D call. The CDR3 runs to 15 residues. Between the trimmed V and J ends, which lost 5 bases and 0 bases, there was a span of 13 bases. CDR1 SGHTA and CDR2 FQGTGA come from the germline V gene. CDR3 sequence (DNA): TGTGCCAGCAGCCAGGACGGGCAGGTGAACACTGAAGCTTTCTTT. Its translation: CASSQDGQVNTEAFF.

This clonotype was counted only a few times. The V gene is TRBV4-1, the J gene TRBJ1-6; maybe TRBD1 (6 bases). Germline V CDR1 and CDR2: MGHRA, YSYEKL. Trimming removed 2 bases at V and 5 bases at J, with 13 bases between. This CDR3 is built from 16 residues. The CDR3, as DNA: TGCGCCAGCAGCCAACTGACAGGCCCCAATAATTCACCCCTCCACTTT. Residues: CASSQLTGPNNSPLHF.

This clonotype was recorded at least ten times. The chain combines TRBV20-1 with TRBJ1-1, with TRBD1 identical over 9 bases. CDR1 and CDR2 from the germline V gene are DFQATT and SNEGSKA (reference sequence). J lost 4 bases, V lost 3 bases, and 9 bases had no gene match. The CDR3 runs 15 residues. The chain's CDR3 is CSASRTGDVSTEAFF. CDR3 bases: TGCAGTGCTAGTCGGACAGGGGATGTAAGCACTGAAGCTTTCTTT.

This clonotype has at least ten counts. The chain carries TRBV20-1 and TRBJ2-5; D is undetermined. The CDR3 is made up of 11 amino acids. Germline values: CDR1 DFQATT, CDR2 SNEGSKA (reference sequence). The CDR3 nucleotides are TGCAGCACAGCACACCGGGAGACCCAGTACTTC. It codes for CSTAHRETQYF.

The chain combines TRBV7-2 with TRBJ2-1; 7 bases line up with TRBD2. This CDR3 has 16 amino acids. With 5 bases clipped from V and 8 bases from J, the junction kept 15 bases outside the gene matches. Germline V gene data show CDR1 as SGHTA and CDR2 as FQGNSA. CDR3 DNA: TGTGCCAGCAGCGGCCGTGCCGGGAGGCGTGGGCATGAGCAGTTCTTC. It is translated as CASSGRAGRRGHEQFF.

The CDR3 is CSANHENTIYF. For the CDR3, the DNA is TGCAGTGCTAATCATGAGAACACCATATATTTT. V is TRBV20-1 and J is TRBJ1-3; D not resolved. Deletions cut 4 bases from V and 7 bases from J, with 8 bases between. Germline V gene data show CDR1 as DFQATT and CDR2 as SNEGSKA (reference sequence). CDR3 length: 11 residues.

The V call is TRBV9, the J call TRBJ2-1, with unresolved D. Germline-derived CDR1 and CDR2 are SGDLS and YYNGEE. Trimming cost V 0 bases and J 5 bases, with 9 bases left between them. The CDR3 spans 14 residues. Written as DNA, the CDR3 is TGTGCCAGCAGCGTAGGCACCTACAACAATGAGCAGTTCTTC. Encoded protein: CASSVGTYNNEQFF.

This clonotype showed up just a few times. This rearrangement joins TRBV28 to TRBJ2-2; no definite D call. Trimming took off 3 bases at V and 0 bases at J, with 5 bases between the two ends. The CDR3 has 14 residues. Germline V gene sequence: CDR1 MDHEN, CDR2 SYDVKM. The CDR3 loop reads CASSFRPNTGELFF. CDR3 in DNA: TGTGCCAGCAGTTTTCGACCGAACACCGGGGAGCTGTTTTTT. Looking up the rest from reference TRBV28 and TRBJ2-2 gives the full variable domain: DVKVTQSSRYLVKRTGEKVFLECVQDMDHENMFWYRQDPGLGLRLIYFSYDVKMKEKGDIPEGYSVSREKKERFSLILESASTNQTSMYLCASSFRPNTGELFFGEGSRLTVL.